This TCR beta chain was obtained from a study of follicular helper T cells after annual influenza vaccination. Time point of the sample: 2014-2015 season, pre-vaccination. Assay used: immunoSEQ multiplex PCR; TCRdb lists only in-frame clones, some missing. The sample lists approximately 12,000 clones, just under 80% occurring once. Germline V gives CDR1 LNHDA, CDR2 SQIVND (reference sequence). The CDR3 is 16 residues long. Trimming removed 6 bases from V and 5 bases from J, with 22 bases in between. This chain links TRBV19 with TRBJ1-1, with D maybe TRBD1 (5 bases). The source material was CXCR5- memory CD4+ T cells sorted from blood, sampled on the day of influenza vaccination. This clonotype was sampled from an adult who received the influenza vaccine. CDR3 sequence reads: CASSKGRGFYLTEAFF. CDR3 DNA: TGTGCCAGTAGCAAGGGGCGGGGGTTTTATTTGACTGAAGCTTTCTTT.